The 22 T cell receptor beta chains given below trace back to one sample, sequenced in a study of blood T cell repertoires in COVID-19. Assay: immunoSEQ multiplex PCR; the TCRdb copy retains only in-frame clones and omits some. Of roughly 290,000 clones detected, 87% appear once; the ten largest clones hold less than 9.5%. Sequenced: peripheral blood. Every receptor here comes from a woman aged 50 to 65 who had recovered from COVID-19.

J is TRBJ1-1 and V is TRBV11-2; D is undetermined. V was trimmed by 8 bases and J by 1 base, leaving 20 bases between them. Germline CDR1 is SGHAT and CDR2 is FQNNGV. This CDR3 region has 16 residues. The CDR3 DNA follows: TGTGCCAGCGGCAAGAGTCCGAGACGGGGGAACACTGAAGCTTTCTTT. It encodes CASGKSPRRGNTEAFF. Complete variable domain (other parts from reference TRBV11-2 and TRBJ1-1): EAGVAQSPRYKIIEKRQSVAFWCNPISGHATLYWYQQILGQGPKLLIQFQNNGVVDDSQLPKDRFSAERLKGVDSTLKIQPAKLEDSAVYLCASGKSPRRGNTEAFFGQGTRLTVV.

The CDR3 sequence: CASSPPEGLNTEAFF. CDR3 DNA: TGTGCCAGCTCACCACCGGAGGGGTTGAACACTGAAGCTTTCTTT. The chain links TRBV18 to TRBJ1-1, with D possibly TRBD1 on 5 matching bases. This CDR3 region has 15 residues. V was pared by 0 bases and J by 0 bases, with 8 bases between. Germline values: CDR1 KGHSH, CDR2 LQKENI.

The chain recombines TRBV29-1 with TRBJ2-5, with 12 bases identical to TRBD2. In germline, CDR1 is SQVTM, CDR2 ANQGSEA. The CDR3 runs 15 residues. V shed 7 bases, J shed 2 bases, and the junction held 8 bases outside the gene matches. CDR3 nucleotide sequence: TGCAGCGCCTGGCCAGGACTAGCGGGGCAAGAGACCCAGTACTTC. Amino acids: CSAWPGLAGQETQYF.

The chain carries TRBV7-3 and TRBJ1-1, with D possibly matching TRBD1 (5 bases). V shed 5 bases and J shed 1 base, with 17 bases lying between them. Germline CDR1 reads SGHTA; CDR2 reads FQGTGA. This CDR3 has 16 residues. The CDR3 nucleotides are TGTGCCAGCAGCCCCCAAGGGGCCCCAACGAACACTGAAGCTTTCTTT. Protein: CASSPQGAPTNTEAFF.

The chain links TRBV7-2 to TRBJ1-1, with D unclear. In germline, CDR1 is SGHTA, CDR2 FQGNSA. Trimming removed 4 bases at V and 8 bases at J, with 11 bases between. There are 12 residues in the CDR3. CDR3 coding DNA: TGTGCCAGCAGCTACCCCACATCCGAAGCTTTCTTT. Protein: CASSYPTSEAFF.

The J gene is TRBJ1-1, the V gene TRBV9; TRBD1 is a possible D gene (5 bases). The CDR3 is made up of 15 amino acids. Deletions cut 3 bases from V and 4 bases from J, with 16 bases between. The germline CDR1 and CDR2 sequences are SGDLS and YYNGEE. This CDR3 is CASSGGDSGFTEAFF. CDR3 in DNA: TGTGCCAGCAGCGGAGGAGACAGCGGGTTCACTGAAGCTTTCTTT.

The V gene is TRBV7-2, the J gene TRBJ2-1; 10 positions match TRBD2. This CDR3 comprises 15 residues. The V segment lost 3 bases and the J segment 5 bases; nucleotides outside the gene matches: 4. The germline V gene encodes CDR1 SGHTA and CDR2 FQGNSA. The CDR3 nucleotides read TGTGCCAGCAGCTTTCTAGCGGGAGAGAACAATGAGCAGTTCTTC. It codes for CASSFLAGENNEQFF.

The DNA for the CDR3 is TGCAGTGCTAGAGATGAAGGGGGGCAGTTCTTC. It encodes CSARDEGGQFF. The chain employs TRBV20-1 and TRBJ2-1, with D perhaps matching TRBD1 (6 bases). Germline loops: CDR1 DFQATT, CDR2 SNEGSKA (reference sequence). Trimming shortened V by 0 bases and J by 12 bases, and 9 bases separated the two germline ends. The CDR3 length is 11 residues.

This clone is a singleton in its sample. The chain links TRBV7-3 to TRBJ2-3; possible D gene TRBD2, 6 bases. This CDR3 is 13 amino acids long. The V end lost 4 bases, the J end lost 4 bases, and 9 bases lay between the germline ends. In germline, CDR1 is SGHTA, CDR2 FQGTGA. CDR3 in DNA: TGTGCCAGCAGCTCGATAGCGGCAGATACGCAGTATTTT. Its translation: CASSSIAADTQYF.

This rearrangement joins TRBV4-1 to TRBJ1-2, with unresolved D. V was pared by 0 bases and J by 8 bases, with 16 bases between. Germline-derived CDR1 and CDR2 are MGHRA and YSYEKL. The CDR3 consists of 15 residues. Here the CDR3 DNA reads TGCGCCAGCAGCCAAGACCTCCTCACAGAGGGAGGCTACACCTTC. Residues: CASSQDLLTEGGYTF.

This clone was counted between two and nine times. The chain recombines TRBV5-5 with TRBJ2-7, with TRBD2 as a possible D gene (5 bases). Germline-derived CDR1 and CDR2 are SGHKS and YYEKEE (reference sequence). The CDR3 length is 13 residues. Trimming took 4 bases from V and 4 from J, leaving 12 bases between them. The CDR3 protein is CASSHAGVYEQYF. CDR3 nucleotide sequence: TGTGCCAGCAGCCACGCGGGCGTATACGAGCAGTACTTC.

The CDR3 sequence is CASSEMVSSYNEQFF. Here the CDR3 DNA reads TGTGCCAGCAGTGAAATGGTTAGTTCCTACAATGAGCAGTTCTTC. The J gene is TRBJ2-1, the V gene TRBV6-1; D is ambiguous. V was trimmed by 2 bases and J by 1 base, leaving 9 bases between them. CDR3 size: 15 residues. In germline, CDR1 is MNHNS, CDR2 SASEGT.

The chain links TRBV29-1 to TRBJ2-3, with D uncertain. The CDR3 sequence is 12 residues long. CDR1 and CDR2 (germline): SQVTM, ANQGSEA. Between the trimmed V and J ends, which lost 3 bases and 1 base, there was a span of 5 bases. The CDR3 DNA is TGCAGCGTTGAGTCGGGCACAGATACGCAGTATTTT. Its protein is CSVESGTDTQYF.

This clone was observed a few times. This chain links TRBV5-5 with TRBJ1-2; TRBD1 matches at 8 bases. The CDR3 extends over 15 amino acids. J lost 4 bases, V lost 4 bases, and 9 bases had no gene match. CDR1 and CDR2 (germline): SGHKS, YYEKEE (reference sequence). CDR3: CASSTSGGGFYGYTF. The CDR3 DNA follows: TGTGCCAGCAGCACCTCAGGGGGCGGATTCTATGGCTACACCTTC.

The rearrangement joins TRBV30 to TRBJ1-2; 9 bases align to TRBD1. Germline assignment: CDR1 GTSNPN and CDR2 SVGIG (reference sequence). V was clipped by 3 bases and J by 3 bases; unmatched bases: 2. The length of the CDR3 is 13 residues. The CDR3 protein is CAWRQGAYYGYTF. CDR3 bases: TGTGCCTGGAGACAGGGGGCATACTATGGCTACACCTTC.

A single count supports this clone. V and J are TRBV29-1 and TRBJ2-7, with TRBD2 matching over 13 bases. CDR3 size: 15 residues. J lost 5 bases, V lost 1 base, and 5 bases had no gene match. In germline, CDR1 is SQVTM, CDR2 ANQGSEA. Here the CDR3 DNA reads TGCAGCGTTGAAGGGACTAGCGGGAGTGTCAACGAGCAGTACTTC. It codes for CSVEGTSGSVNEQYF.

The genes are TRBV5-1 and TRBJ2-2; D unclear. Per germline, CDR1 SGHRS and CDR2 YFSETQ. The V gene lost 4 bases and the J gene lost 1 base, with 14 bases spanning the gap. CDR3 length: 16 amino acids. CDR3 region: CASSRVSVQNTGELFF. CDR3 sequence (DNA): TGCGCCAGCAGCCGGGTCTCCGTCCAGAACACCGGGGAGCTGTTTTTT. The entire variable domain, with the rest obtained from reference TRBV5-1 and TRBJ2-2, is as follows: KAGVTQTPRYLIKTRGQQVTLSCSPISGHRSVSWYQQTPGQGLQFLFEYFSETQRNKGNFPGRFSGRQFSNSRSEMNVSTLELGDSALYLCASSRVSVQNTGELFFGEGSRLTVL.

This clone was picked up one time. The chain uses TRBV21-1 and TRBJ2-4; the D call of TRBD2 is as the table states it, not checked on the DNA. TRBV21-1 is recorded as a pseudogene. The CDR3 loop spans 16 amino acids. The CDR3 coding sequence is TGTGCCAGCAGCAAAAGCCCACTAAAAGCCAAAAACATTCAGTACTTC. It yields the protein CASSKSPLKAKNIQYF.

The chain links TRBV29-1 to TRBJ2-1; weak D call: TRBD1 (6 bases). The CDR3 length is 13 residues. Trimming left V 7 bases short and J 9 bases short, with 19 bases between. The germline CDR1 and CDR2 sequences are SQVTM and ANQGSEA. CDR3 sequence reads: CSAQRRDTGEQFF. The CDR3 DNA sequence: TGCAGCGCTCAACGACGGGACACAGGTGAGCAGTTCTTC.

This chain joins TRBV3-1 (or the pseudogene TRBV3-2) and TRBJ2-5, with 7 nucleotides matching TRBD1. The CDR3 has 17 amino acids. V lost 0 bases to trimming and J lost 5 bases; unmatched junction nucleotides: 12. Germline CDR1 and CDR2: LGHDT and YNNKEL (reference sequence). The CDR3 protein is CASSQDFPGGIGETQYF. In nucleotides, the CDR3 is TGTGCCAGCAGCCAAGATTTCCCAGGGGGAATTGGGGAGACCCAGTACTTC.

This rearrangement joins TRBV2 to TRBJ2-1; the D gene is possibly TRBD2 (5 bases). CDR1 SNHLY and CDR2 FYNNEI come from the germline V gene. Deletions cut 7 bases from V and 0 bases from J, with 16 bases between. The length of the CDR3 is 16 residues. The CDR3: CASKIVGVGSYNEQFF. The CDR3 nucleotides read TGTGCCAGCAAGATCGTCGGGGTAGGCTCCTACAATGAGCAGTTCTTC. The full variable domain, its missing parts supplied by reference TRBV2 and TRBJ2-1, is EPEVTQTPSHQVTQMGQEVILRCVPISNHLYFYWYRQILGQKVEFLVSFYNNEISEKSEIFDDQFSVERPDGSNFTLKIRSTKLEDSAMYFCASKIVGVGSYNEQFFGPGTRLTVL.

The J gene is TRBJ2-5, the V gene TRBV5-4; D might be TRBD2 (6 bases). CDR3 size: 16 residues. Trimming shortened V by 4 bases and J by 2 bases, and 18 bases separated the two germline ends. From germline, CDR1 is SGHNT and CDR2 YYREEE (reference sequence). The CDR3 nucleotides read TGTGCCAGCAGCCCCCAAGTATCGGGGGAGCAAGAGACCCAGTACTTC. Amino acid sequence: CASSPQVSGEQETQYF.